The sequence of this T cell receptor beta chain was determined in a study of blood T cell repertoires in COVID-19. As for the study in general: In each case, the material was cDNA or gDNA derived from T cells, B-cell-depleted T cells, or PBMCs.

Per the authors' pipeline: Quantification of nucleated cells was approximated via reference gene primer amplification. Sequencing was performed with immunoSEQ multiplex PCR; in TCRdb, only in-frame clones are kept and a portion is missing. The DNA was the basis for D and trimming; V, J and clone size are from that table. The sample carries over 60,000 clones, approximately 80% recorded once. The sample was peripheral blood. The clonotype was recovered from a human donor in a cohort sampled during active COVID-19.

The CDR3 DNA reads as TGTGCCAGCAGTCTGGGGACAGGGGAAAAACTGTTTTTT. This sequence encodes CASSLGTGEKLFF. The chain uses TRBV12-3 or TRBV12-4 and TRBJ1-4; 9 bases match TRBD1. V was pared by 5 bases and J by 8 bases, with 3 bases of the junction left unmatched. The CDR3 is made up of 13 amino acids.